This passage covers 21 T cell receptor beta chains from one sample sequenced in a study of shared clonotypes between healthy human individuals. Naive CD8 populations comprised CD45RO-negative cells positively selected for CCR7, excluding terminally differentiated effector memory CD45RA+ cells. Produced via immunoSEQ multiplex PCR; TCRdb's table is partial and in-frame only. The sample includes about 1,900,000 clones, 85% to 95% seen only once; the top ten take around 1%. Sequences were obtained from naive CD8+ T cells sorted from blood. All receptors derive from a man between 18 and 29 years old in good health.

This clone was seen more than once but under ten times. The V and J genes are TRBV11-3 and TRBJ1-2; D unresolved. The germline V gene has CDR1 SGHNT and CDR2 YENEEA. The CDR3 has 13 residues. Deletions cut 5 bases from V and 4 bases from J, with 11 bases between. The CDR3 DNA reads TGTGCCAGCAGCCACCCGGGTGGCTATGGCTACACCTTC. Amino acid sequence: CASSHPGGYGYTF.

The J gene is TRBJ2-2, the V gene TRBV4-1; 9 nucleotides line up with TRBD2. Germline CDR1 is MGHRA and CDR2 is YSYEKL. This CDR3 has 15 residues. J was trimmed by 7 bases and V by 0 bases; bases with no gene match: 3. CDR3 sequence: CASSQEELAGGELFF. CDR3 DNA: TGCGCCAGCAGCCAAGAGGAACTAGCGGGCGGGGAGCTGTTTTTT.

Comment on this clone: In the same sample, other DNA sequences code for this CDR3. The chain joins TRBV5-4 to TRBJ2-7, with D tentatively TRBD2 (5 bases). Trimming took 4 bases from V and 3 from J, leaving 5 bases between them. Germline V gene lookup returns CDR1 SGHNT and CDR2 YYREEE (reference sequence). The CDR3 totals 11 residues. The CDR3 nucleotides read TGTGCCAGCAGCCGGGGCTACGAGCAGTACTTC. It is translated as CASSRGYEQYF.

Concerning this clone: Other nucleotide sequences in the sample specify the same CDR3. The V gene is TRBV9, the J gene TRBJ2-7; 8 bases fit TRBD2. The CDR3 contains 14 residues. Germline V gene sequence: CDR1 SGDLS, CDR2 YYNGEE. V trimming: 4 bases; J trimming: 4 bases; junction bases outside the gene matches: 7. Here the CDR3 DNA reads TGTGCCAGCAGCAGAGGACTAGCTGGATACGAGCAGTACTTC. It is translated as CASSRGLAGYEQYF.

The CDR3 spells CASSVALSGGSSYNEQFF. CDR3 sequence (DNA): TGTGCCAGCAGCGTAGCTTTGAGCGGGGGTAGCTCCTACAATGAGCAGTTCTTC. The chain is built from TRBV9 and TRBJ2-1, with 8 positions matching TRBD2. J was trimmed by 0 bases and V by 0 bases; bases with no gene match: 8. The germline V gene encodes CDR1 SGDLS and CDR2 YYNGEE. The length of the CDR3 is 18 residues.

The rearrangement joins TRBV13 to TRBJ2-4; 8 bases are shared with TRBD2. Germline V lookup: CDR1 PRHDT, CDR2 FYEKMQ (reference sequence). The CDR3 loop spans 16 amino acids. The J segment lost 5 bases and the V segment lost 4 bases, leaving 10 bases of the junction unmatched. The CDR3 DNA reads TGTGCCAGCAGCTATAGCGGGGCGCCGTTAGAAAACATTCAGTACTTC. As protein: CASSYSGAPLENIQYF.

The V gene is TRBV5-1, the J gene TRBJ1-2; 7 nucleotides align to TRBD1. This CDR3 spans 15 amino acids. V shed 1 base and J 3 bases; nucleotides not matched to a gene: 6. Per the germline V gene, CDR1 is SGHRS and CDR2 is YFSETQ. As DNA, the CDR3 is TGCGCCAGCAGCTTGAGACAGGGAAACGACTATGGCTACACCTTC. Its protein is CASSLRQGNDYGYTF.

The rearrangement uses TRBV14 and TRBJ2-7; TRBD1 agrees at 8 bases. The germline V gene encodes CDR1 SGHDN and CDR2 FVKESK. V lost 3 bases to trimming and J lost 3 bases; unmatched junction nucleotides: 10. The CDR3 extends over 16 amino acids. The CDR3 spells CASSQLGQGTLYEQYF. The DNA of the CDR3 is TGTGCCAGCAGCCAGTTAGGACAGGGAACTCTCTACGAGCAGTACTTC. Full variable domain (rest looked up from reference TRBV14 and TRBJ2-7): EAGVTQFPSHSVIEKGQTVTLRCDPISGHDNLYWYRRVMGKEIKFLLHFVKESKQDESGMPNNRFLAERTGGTYSTLKVQPAELEDSGVYFCASSQLGQGTLYEQYFGPGTRLTVT.

The chain has TRBV7-2 and TRBJ1-1; no firm D call. The V end lost 2 bases, the J end lost 1 base, and 11 bases lay between the germline ends. The CDR3 spans 15 residues. Germline CDR1 is SGHTA and CDR2 is FQGNSA. The CDR3 is CASSLFVRPNTEAFF. The CDR3 bases are TGTGCCAGCAGCTTATTTGTTCGTCCGAACACTGAAGCTTTCTTT.

Only a few counts were recorded for this clone. The V and J genes are TRBV10-2 and TRBJ1-5; TRBD1 might be the D (5 bases). The CDR3 consists of 13 residues. Germline V CDR1 and CDR2: WSHSY, SAAADI. With 4 bases removed from V and 9 bases from J, the gap between germline ends came to 13 bases. The CDR3 is CASSGGDVPPQHF. In DNA, the CDR3 is TGCGCCAGCAGTGGGGGGGACGTCCCGCCCCAGCATTTT.

This chain connects TRBV13 to TRBJ1-2; perhaps TRBD1 as D (6 bases). Looked up from germline, CDR1 is PRHDT and CDR2 is FYEKMQ (reference sequence). Trimming cost V 1 base and J 1 base, with 10 bases left between them. This CDR3 region has 15 residues. The CDR3, as DNA: TGTGCCAGCAGCTTAGAAGGAGGGGGTAACTATGGCTACACCTTC. The encoded protein is CASSLEGGGNYGYTF. Full variable domain (outside the CDR3, taken from reference TRBV13 and TRBJ1-2): AAGVIQSPRHLIKEKRETATLKCYPIPRHDTVYWYQQGPGQDPQFLISFYEKMQSDKGSIPDRFSAQQFSDYHSELNMSSLELGDSALYFCASSLEGGGNYGYTFGSGTRLTVV.

This chain links TRBV30 with TRBJ1-4; weak D call: TRBD1 (5 bases). The length of the CDR3 is 14 residues. The germline V gene has CDR1 GTSNPN and CDR2 SVGIG (reference sequence). The V end was cut by 0 bases, the J end by 10 bases, with 15 bases between. The CDR3 reads CAWSVGAGSGKLFF. As DNA, the CDR3 is TGTGCCTGGAGTGTGGGCGCAGGGTCGGGAAAACTGTTTTTT. The variable domain in full, completed from reference TRBV30 and TRBJ1-4, reads SQTIHQWPATLVQPVGSPLSLECTVEGTSNPNLYWYRQAAGRGLQLLFYSVGIGQISSEVPQNLSASRPQDRQFILSSKKLLLSDSGFYLCAWSVGAGSGKLFFGSGTQLSVL.

CDR3 DNA sequence: TGTGCCGCGAGGGGGATCGGGGTAGAGACCCAGTACTTC. Translating it yields CAARGIGVETQYF. The gene calls are TRBV28 and TRBJ2-5; a weak D match, TRBD1 (6 bases). The CDR3 is made up of 13 amino acids. V was clipped by 11 bases and J by 4 bases, with 17 bases between them. From germline, CDR1 is MDHEN and CDR2 SYDVKM.

This clone came up once. The chain combines TRBV13 with TRBJ2-5, with D unclear. The germline gives CDR1 PRHDT, CDR2 FYEKMQ (reference sequence). Trimming removed 1 base from V and 4 bases from J, with 10 bases in between. The CDR3 is made up of 14 amino acids. This CDR3 reads CASSLVGARETQYF. DNA of the CDR3: TGTGCCAGCAGCTTAGTCGGAGCGCGAGAGACCCAGTACTTC. Using reference TRBV13 and TRBJ2-5 for the parts outside the CDR3, the full variable domain is AAGVIQSPRHLIKEKRETATLKCYPIPRHDTVYWYQQGPGQDPQFLISFYEKMQSDKGSIPDRFSAQQFSDYHSELNMSSLELGDSALYFCASSLVGARETQYFGPGTRLLVL.

The chain carries TRBV2 and TRBJ2-3; D gene uncertain. The CDR3 runs to 11 residues. Deletions cut 3 bases from V and 5 bases from J, with 3 bases between. Per the germline V gene, CDR1 is SNHLY and CDR2 is FYNNEI. The CDR3 loop reads CASSDEDTQYF. As DNA, the CDR3 is TGTGCCAGCAGTGACGAAGATACGCAGTATTTT.

The chain uses TRBV7-2 and TRBJ2-7; TRBD2 matches at 7 bases. The CDR3 is 16 amino acids. Germline V lookup: CDR1 SGHTA, CDR2 FQGNSA. With V trimmed by 2 bases and J by 3 bases, 10 bases remained unmatched. For the CDR3, the DNA is TGTGCCAGCAGCTTAATCCCAGGAGCGGGGATCTACGAGCAGTACTTC. Its protein is CASSLIPGAGIYEQYF. The full variable domain, rest sourced from reference TRBV7-2 and TRBJ2-7, is GAGVSQSPSNKVTEKGKDVELRCDPISGHTALYWYRQSLGQGLEFLIYFQGNSAPDKSGLPSDRFSAERTGGSVSTLTIQRTQQEDSAVYLCASSLIPGAGIYEQYFGPGTRLTVT.

The table lists this clone with a count of one. V usage is TRBV19 and J usage is TRBJ2-7, with 9 bases matching TRBD2. The CDR3 sequence is 14 residues long. V was pared by 3 bases and J by 5 bases, with 5 bases of the junction left unmatched. Germline CDR1 reads LNHDA; CDR2 reads SQIVND (reference sequence). DNA of the CDR3: TGTGCCAGTAGTATTCGGACTAGCGTCAACGAGCAGTACTTC. This translates into CASSIRTSVNEQYF.

The chain combines TRBV10-3 with TRBJ2-3; 8 nucleotides line up with TRBD1. Germline-derived CDR1 and CDR2 are ENHRY and SYGVKD. The CDR3 is made up of 15 amino acids. J gave up 0 bases and V 7 bases, and 6 bases lay outside the gene matches. CDR3 region: CAITSTGGSTDTQYF. The CDR3 DNA is TGTGCCATCACCTCTACAGGGGGAAGCACAGATACGCAGTATTTT.

In nucleotides, the CDR3 is TGTGCTAGTGGTGCGGGACTGGCGTACCAAGAGACCCAGTACTTC. Translated: CASGAGLAYQETQYF. V is TRBV12-5 and J is TRBJ2-5; possible D gene TRBD2, 6 bases. With 5 bases removed from V and 0 bases from J, the gap between germline ends came to 13 bases. Germline CDR1 reads LGHNT; CDR2 reads FRNRAP. CDR3 length: 15 residues.

The genes are TRBV5-1 and TRBJ2-2; no definite D call. Trimming left V 9 bases short and J 0 bases short, with 15 bases between. Germline CDR1 is SGHRS and CDR2 is YFSETQ. The CDR3 runs 15 residues. CDR3 loop: CATRLARPNTGELFF. The CDR3 bases are TGCGCCACTAGGCTGGCGAGACCGAACACCGGGGAGCTGTTTTTT.

The chain couples TRBV7-9 to TRBJ2-7; tentative D call: TRBD2 (6 bases). Germline V gene lookup returns CDR1 SEHNR and CDR2 FQNEAQ (reference sequence). With 5 bases removed from V and 5 bases from J, the gap between germline ends came to 10 bases. The CDR3 length is 12 residues. The CDR3, as DNA: TGTGCCAGCAGCATTAGCGGCAACGAGCAGTACTTC. Its translation: CASSISGNEQYF.